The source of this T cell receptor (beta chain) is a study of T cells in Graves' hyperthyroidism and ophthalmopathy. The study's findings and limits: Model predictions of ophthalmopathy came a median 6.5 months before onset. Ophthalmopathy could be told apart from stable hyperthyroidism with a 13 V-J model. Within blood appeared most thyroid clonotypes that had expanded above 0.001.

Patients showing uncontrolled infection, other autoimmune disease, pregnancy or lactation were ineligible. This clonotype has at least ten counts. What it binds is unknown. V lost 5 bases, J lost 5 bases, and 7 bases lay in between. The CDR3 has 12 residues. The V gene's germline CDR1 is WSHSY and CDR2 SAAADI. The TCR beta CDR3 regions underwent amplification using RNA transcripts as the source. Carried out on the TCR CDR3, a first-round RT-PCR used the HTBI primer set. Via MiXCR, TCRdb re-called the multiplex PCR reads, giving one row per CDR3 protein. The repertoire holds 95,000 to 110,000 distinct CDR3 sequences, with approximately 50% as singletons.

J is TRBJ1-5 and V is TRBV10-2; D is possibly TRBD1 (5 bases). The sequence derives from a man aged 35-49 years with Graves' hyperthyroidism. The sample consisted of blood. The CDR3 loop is CASSPGYQPQHF. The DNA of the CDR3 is TGCGCCAGCAGTCCAGGGTATCAGCCCCAGCATTTT.